What follows are 10 T cell receptor beta chains derived from one specimen sequenced in a study of blood T cell repertoires in COVID-19. Sequenced by immunoSEQ multiplex PCR; TCRdb stores in-frame clones only, minus some. The sample lists over 100,000 clones, approximately 80% seen once, with 9.8% in the top ten. Input material: peripheral blood. These receptors originate from a man between 60 and 70 years old with active or convalescent COVID-19.

The rearrangement uses TRBV7-8 and TRBJ2-2; possible D gene TRBD2, 5 bases. Germline V lookup: CDR1 SGHVS, CDR2 FQNEAQ. There are 15 residues in the CDR3. Trimming removed 3 bases at V and 4 bases at J, with 12 bases between. CDR3: CASSLVRDRTGELFF. The CDR3 bases are TGTGCCAGCAGCTTGGTTCGGGATCGCACCGGGGAGCTGTTTTTT.

The chain couples TRBV3-1 (or the pseudogene TRBV3-2) to TRBJ1-5; D might be TRBD1 (6 bases). This CDR3 has 14 residues. Trimming removed 5 bases at V and 3 bases at J, with 11 bases between. From germline, CDR1 is LGHDT and CDR2 YNNKEL (reference sequence). CDR3 in DNA: TGTGCCAGCAGCTACAGGGTTTCCAATCAGCCCCAGCATTTT. Its protein product is CASSYRVSNQPQHF.

Only a few counts were recorded for this clone. The chain links TRBV29-1 to TRBJ1-1, with 8 bases aligning to TRBD1. V trimming: 4 bases; J trimming: 10 bases; junction bases outside the gene matches: 8. The CDR3 is made up of 12 amino acids. The germline V gene has CDR1 SQVTM and CDR2 ANQGSEA. The CDR3 region is CSVGAGGDLAFF. CDR3 nucleotide sequence: TGCAGCGTTGGGGCAGGGGGCGATTTAGCTTTCTTT. The entire variable domain, with the rest obtained from reference TRBV29-1 and TRBJ1-1, is as follows: SAVISQKPSRDICQRGTSLTIQCQVDSQVTMMFWYRQQPGQSLTLIATANQGSEATYESGFVIDKFPISRPNLTFSTLTVSNMSPEDSSIYLCSVGAGGDLAFFGQGTRLTVV.

The rearrangement joins TRBV27 to TRBJ2-7; 9 bases line up with TRBD2. In germline, CDR1 is MNHEY, CDR2 SMNVEV (reference sequence). The CDR3 extends over 15 amino acids. Unmatched junction bases numbered 6, after V lost 4 bases and J lost 2 bases. The CDR3 DNA sequence: TGTGCCAGCAGTTCTCGGCGGGAGGGCCCCTACGAGCAGTACTTC. Translating it yields CASSSRREGPYEQYF.

The gene calls are TRBV6-5 and TRBJ2-3, with TRBD2 as a possible D gene (5 bases). V was trimmed by 4 bases and J by 0 bases, leaving 11 bases between them. The CDR3 consists of 15 residues. Germline lookup yields CDR1 MNHEY and CDR2 SVGAGI. As DNA, the CDR3 is TGTGCCAGCAGTTTACTAGGAGTTAGCACAGATACGCAGTATTTT. Translated: CASSLLGVSTDTQYF.

The chain recombines TRBV24-1 with TRBJ2-7; D is possibly TRBD1 (6 bases). From germline, CDR1 is KGHDR and CDR2 SFDVKD. The CDR3 consists of 13 residues. The V gene lost 9 bases and the J gene lost 0 bases, with 11 bases spanning the gap. Here the CDR3 reads CATAGESSYEQYF. The CDR3 DNA reads TGTGCCACCGCAGGGGAGAGCTCCTACGAGCAGTACTTC.

This chain links TRBV6-5 with TRBJ2-1; 7 bases align to TRBD1. This CDR3 comprises 16 residues. Germline V gene data show CDR1 as MNHEY and CDR2 as SVGAGI. V lost 0 bases, J lost 2 bases, and 4 bases stayed unmatched. The CDR3 spells CASSYSPDRTYNEQFF. CDR3 coding DNA: TGTGCCAGCAGTTACTCCCCGGACAGGACCTACAATGAGCAGTTCTTC.

V usage is TRBV7-8 and J usage is TRBJ2-1; 10 nucleotides agree with TRBD2. The CDR3 spans 15 residues. CDR1 is SGHVS, CDR2 FQNEAQ, per germline. The junction had 8 bases not matched to a gene; V was cut back by 4 bases and J by 8 bases. This CDR3 reads CASSSPSGSVHEQFF. In DNA form, the CDR3 reads TGTGCCAGCAGCTCTCCTAGCGGGAGTGTCCATGAGCAGTTCTTC.

The chain recombines TRBV29-1 with TRBJ2-1; weak D call: TRBD2 (6 bases). CDR3 size: 10 residues. CDR1 is SQVTM, CDR2 ANQGSEA, per germline. CDR3: CIWGESEQFF. The DNA for the CDR3 is TGCATCTGGGGGGAGAGTGAGCAGTTCTTC.

This rearrangement joins TRBV10-3 to TRBJ1-2; a possible D gene is TRBD1 (6 bases). Trimming cost V 4 bases and J 1 base, with 7 bases left between them. CDR3 length equals 13 residues. CDR1 and CDR2 (germline): ENHRY, SYGVKD. The CDR3 loop is CAISGTDNYGYTF. The CDR3 DNA follows: TGTGCCATCAGTGGGACAGATAACTATGGCTACACCTTC.